This paragraph covers one T cell receptor beta chain sequence. The sample comes from a study of blood T cell repertoires in COVID-19. Across the whole study: The United States, Italy and Spain supplied acute and convalescent COVID-19 samples. T cells, B-cell-depleted T cells, or PBMCs supplied cDNA or gDNA.

In the source study's methods: Reference gene primer amplification gave nucleated cell count estimates. Only in-frame clones appear in the TCRdb table, and some are missing; sequencing was by immunoSEQ multiplex PCR. The V and J calls and clone size come from that table; D and trimming were worked out from the DNA. The table lists about 180,000 clones, approximately 85% of them singletons, with about 3.3% in the top ten. This TCR was recovered from a man in his 60s with acute or convalescent COVID-19. Sequencing input: peripheral blood.

The CDR3 here is CASSLVGGGGTEAFF. As DNA, the CDR3 is TGTGCCAGCAGCTTAGTAGGGGGGGGTGGCACTGAAGCTTTCTTT. The chain couples TRBV7-8 to TRBJ1-1; tentatively, D is TRBD1 (6 bases). Germline CDR1 reads SGHVS; CDR2 reads FQNEAQ. The CDR3 has 15 amino acids. V lost 1 base, J lost 4 bases, and 13 bases lay in between.